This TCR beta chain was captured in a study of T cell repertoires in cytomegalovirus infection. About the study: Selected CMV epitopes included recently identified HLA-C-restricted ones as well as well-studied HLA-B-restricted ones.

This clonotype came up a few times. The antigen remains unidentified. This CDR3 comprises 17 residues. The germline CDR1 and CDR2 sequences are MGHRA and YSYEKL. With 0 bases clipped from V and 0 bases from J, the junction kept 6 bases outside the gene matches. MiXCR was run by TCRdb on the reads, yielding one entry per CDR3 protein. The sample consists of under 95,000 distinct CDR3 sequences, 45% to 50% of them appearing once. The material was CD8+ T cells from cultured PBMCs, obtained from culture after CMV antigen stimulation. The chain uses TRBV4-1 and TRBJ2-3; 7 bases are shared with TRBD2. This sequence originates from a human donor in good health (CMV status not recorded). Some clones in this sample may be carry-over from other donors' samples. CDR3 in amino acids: CASSQDGGSGSTDTQYF. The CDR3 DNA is TGCGCCAGCAGCCAAGATGGGGGTAGCGGGAGCACAGATACGCAGTATTTT.